Below, 27 T cell receptor beta chains from the same sample are listed, as sequenced in a study of shared clonotypes between healthy human individuals. Produced via immunoSEQ multiplex PCR; TCRdb's table is partial and in-frame only. The sample holds hundreds of thousands of clones, 95% to 96% seen once. CD45RO-negative, CCR7-selected cells formed the naive CD8 fraction, which excluded terminally differentiated effector memory CD45RA+ cells. Source material: naive CD8+ T cells sorted from blood. These receptors all come from a woman between 25 and 40 years old in good health.

The CDR3: CASSLGSRQGVSVWTSHEQFF. CDR3 sequence (DNA): TGCGCCAGCAGCTTGGGGTCCCGACAGGGGGTTTCCGTGTGGACATCCCATGAGCAGTTCTTC. This rearrangement joins TRBV5-1 to TRBJ2-1, with 9 bases that match TRBD1. The CDR3 extends over 21 amino acids. Germline lookup yields CDR1 SGHRS and CDR2 YFSETQ. The trim removed 0 bases at V and 8 bases at J, leaving 24 bases unmatched.

The CDR3 spells CASIHLGGTEAFF. The CDR3 DNA is TGTGCCAGCATCCACTTGGGGGGCACTGAAGCTTTCTTT. The chain recombines TRBV7-6 with TRBJ1-1; the D gene is possibly TRBD1 (5 bases). Between the trimmed V and J ends, which lost 7 bases and 4 bases, there was a span of 13 bases. In germline, CDR1 is SGHVS, CDR2 FNYEAQ. The CDR3 totals 13 residues.

The gene calls are TRBV27 and TRBJ2-1; possible D gene TRBD2, 6 bases. V gave up 1 base and J gave up 0 bases, with 13 bases separating them. CDR3 size: 17 residues. Germline CDR1 MNHEY, CDR2 SMNVEV (reference sequence). This CDR3 is CASSLLVGAGSYNEQFF. In DNA form, the CDR3 reads TGTGCCAGCAGTTTATTGGTCGGAGCGGGCTCCTACAATGAGCAGTTCTTC.

V and J are TRBV6-6 and TRBJ1-1; D is unresolved. V lost 6 bases and J lost 6, with 8 bases in between. The germline gives CDR1 MNHNY, CDR2 SVGAGI (reference sequence). This CDR3 spans 11 amino acids. The CDR3 sequence is CASSTSPEAFF. The CDR3 bases are TGTGCCAGCAGCACCTCTCCTGAAGCTTTCTTT.

The chain links TRBV4-1 to TRBJ2-2, with TRBD2 matching 11 bases. With 3 bases clipped from V and 3 bases from J, the junction kept 0 bases outside the gene matches. CDR1 and CDR2 from the germline V gene are MGHRA and YSYEKL. The CDR3 has 15 amino acids. Here the CDR3 DNA reads TGCGCCAGCAGCCAGGGACTAGCGGACACCGGGGAGCTGTTTTTT. Protein product: CASSQGLADTGELFF.

This clone was observed a handful of times. The chain is built from TRBV13 and TRBJ2-1; D might be TRBD2 (5 bases). Between the trimmed V and J ends, which lost 6 bases and 7 bases, there was a span of 16 bases. This CDR3 is 14 amino acids long. Germline CDR1 PRHDT, CDR2 FYEKMQ (reference sequence). CDR3 protein: CASSSRGGWNEQFF. The CDR3 DNA reads as TGTGCCAGCAGTTCCCGAGGAGGCTGGAATGAGCAGTTCTTC.

This clone was counted a single time. The CDR3 DNA follows: TGTGCCAGCAGCCCCCAGGGTGGGGAGCAGTTCTTC. It yields the protein CASSPQGGEQFF. The chain is built from TRBV11-3 and TRBJ2-1, with D possibly being TRBD1 (5 bases). Germline lookup yields CDR1 SGHNT and CDR2 YENEEA. V was clipped by 5 bases and J by 10 bases, with 12 bases between them. This CDR3 is 12 amino acids long.

The chain carries TRBV5-1 and TRBJ2-2; the D gene is possibly TRBD1 (6 bases). The CDR3 extends over 15 amino acids. Germline CDR1 SGHRS, CDR2 YFSETQ. Trimming removed 1 base from V and 3 bases from J, with 10 bases in between. The CDR3 loop reads CASSLLTGYTGELFF. The CDR3 coding sequence is TGCGCCAGCAGCTTGCTGACAGGATACACCGGGGAGCTGTTTTTT.

The chain links TRBV6-5 to TRBJ1-5; TRBD1 matches 7 bases. In germline, CDR1 is MNHEY, CDR2 SVGAGI. The CDR3 spans 13 residues. Unmatched junction bases numbered 4, after V lost 5 bases and J lost 6 bases. Here the CDR3 reads CASSTGEGQPQHF. The CDR3 DNA follows: TGTGCCAGCAGTACAGGGGAAGGTCAGCCCCAGCATTTT.

The chain links TRBV11-2 to TRBJ2-5; D gene unclear. Trimming removed 5 bases from V and 3 bases from J, with 16 bases in between. Per germline, CDR1 SGHAT and CDR2 FQNNGV. The CDR3 is 15 amino acids. Here the CDR3 reads CASSHPVGGEETQYF. The CDR3 DNA is TGTGCCAGCAGCCACCCCGTGGGCGGAGAAGAGACCCAGTACTTC.

The V call is TRBV28, the J call TRBJ2-7; D possibly corresponds to TRBD2 (5 bases). The CDR3 sequence is 14 residues long. V shed 6 bases and J shed 4 bases, with 16 bases lying between them. Germline V gives CDR1 MDHEN, CDR2 SYDVKM. CDR3 in DNA: TGTGCCAGCAGGCGGGCGCTAGTTTCATACGAGCAGTACTTC. Its protein product is CASRRALVSYEQYF.

The chain recombines TRBV6-1 with TRBJ2-7, with a weak D call TRBD2 (5 bases). The germline CDR1 and CDR2 sequences are MNHNS and SASEGT. This CDR3 has 15 amino acids. V was trimmed by 3 bases and J by 4 bases, leaving 16 bases between them. Here the CDR3 DNA reads TGTGCCAGCAGTGATTTTGTTACGGGGAATTACGAGCAGTACTTC. The encoded protein is CASSDFVTGNYEQYF.

V and J are TRBV6-6 and TRBJ1-3; D possibly corresponds to TRBD1 (5 bases). The ends were cut back, 7 bases at V and 7 bases at J, with 8 bases in the middle. CDR1 and CDR2 (germline): MNHNY, SVGAGI (reference sequence). This CDR3 spans 11 amino acids. CDR3 in amino acids: CASTQGNTIYF. The CDR3 nucleotides are TGTGCCAGCACTCAGGGCAACACCATATATTTT.

V gene TRBV2 combines with J gene TRBJ2-5; unclear D gene. The closer fit of TRBJ2-7 to the DNA end suggests the J call may be wrong. Germline CDR1 and CDR2: SNHLY and FYNNEI. This CDR3 has 12 amino acids. The CDR3 loop reads CASSDLDYEQYF. The CDR3 DNA follows: TGTGCCAGCAGTGACCTGGACTACGAGCAGTACTTC.

V is TRBV5-5 and J is TRBJ1-3; D is undetermined. CDR3 length: 16 residues. Germline V CDR1 and CDR2: SGHKS, YYEKEE (reference sequence). Deletions cut 0 bases from V and 0 bases from J, with 10 bases between. CDR3 loop: CASSLEGPYSGNTIYF. CDR3 DNA: TGTGCCAGCAGCTTGGAGGGTCCTTACTCTGGAAACACCATATATTTT. The full variable domain, with the rest looked up from reference TRBV5-5 and TRBJ1-3, is DAGVTQSPTHLIKTRGQQVTLRCSPISGHKSVSWYQQVLGQGPQFIFQYYEKEERGRGNFPDRFSARQFPNYSSELNVNALLLGDSALYLCASSLEGPYSGNTIYFGEGSWLTVV.

This chain connects TRBV27 to TRBJ2-5, with no clear D. The CDR3 sequence is 13 residues long. With 5 bases removed from V and 5 bases from J, the gap between germline ends came to 12 bases. Germline V gene data show CDR1 as MNHEY and CDR2 as SMNVEV (reference sequence). The DNA of the CDR3 is TGTGCCAGCAGTCCAGCGCCGTGGGAGACCCAGTACTTC. Amino acid sequence: CASSPAPWETQYF.

As for this clone: At the DNA level, this CDR3 is encoded by other sequences in the same sample as well. V usage is TRBV28 and J usage is TRBJ1-5; D is undetermined. From germline, CDR1 is MDHEN and CDR2 SYDVKM. V lost 3 bases to trimming and J lost 0 bases, with 6 bases between them. The CDR3 length is 14 residues. Here the CDR3 DNA reads TGTGCCAGCAGTTTCGCGGTTAGCAATCAGCCCCAGCATTTT. The encoded protein is CASSFAVSNQPQHF.

The V and J genes are TRBV19 and TRBJ1-2; no definite D call. CDR3 length: 11 residues. Trimming took off 6 bases at V and 8 bases at J, with 10 bases between the two ends. Germline V lookup: CDR1 LNHDA, CDR2 SQIVND (reference sequence). The CDR3 is CASRGGIGYTF. The CDR3 bases are TGTGCCAGTAGGGGAGGGATCGGCTACACCTTC. Full variable domain (rest looked up from reference TRBV19 and TRBJ1-2): DGGITQSPKYLFRKEGQNVTLSCEQNLNHDAMYWYRQDPGQGLRLIYYSQIVNDFQKGDIAEGYSVSREKKESFPLTVTSAQKNPTAFYLCASRGGIGYTFGSGTRLTVV.

This sequence joins TRBV7-2 and TRBJ2-3, with D possibly TRBD1 on 6 matching bases. Germline V gene lookup returns CDR1 SGHTA and CDR2 FQGNSA. The V and J ends lost 0 bases and 2 bases respectively, with 9 bases between them. CDR3 length equals 15 residues. The CDR3 loop reads CASSLAVGATDTQYF. CDR3 sequence (DNA): TGTGCCAGCAGCTTAGCGGTGGGGGCCACAGATACGCAGTATTTT.

The chain joins TRBV5-4 to TRBJ2-7; the D gene is possibly TRBD1 (6 bases). Germline V lookup: CDR1 SGHNT, CDR2 YYREEE (reference sequence). Trimming took off 7 bases at V and 5 bases at J, with 10 bases between the two ends. The CDR3 is 11 amino acids. Here the CDR3 DNA reads TGTGCCAGCGAGGGGGTCAACGAGCAGTACTTC. The encoded protein is CASEGVNEQYF.

Notes on this clone: Different DNA sequences within this sample yield the same CDR3. This chain uses TRBV28 with TRBJ2-7; no clear D gene. Trimming removed 3 bases at V and 2 bases at J, with 5 bases between. This CDR3 region has 12 residues. Per the germline V gene, CDR1 is MDHEN and CDR2 is SYDVKM. Here the CDR3 DNA reads TGTGCCAGCAGTTTTAGTGCCTACGAGCAGTACTTC. Encoded protein: CASSFSAYEQYF.

The rearrangement joins TRBV29-1 to TRBJ2-7; maybe TRBD1 (6 bases). Trimming removed 4 bases at V and 2 bases at J, with 12 bases between. The CDR3 totals 13 residues. Germline lookup yields CDR1 SQVTM and CDR2 ANQGSEA. The CDR3 sequence: CSVVADSPYEQYF. The CDR3, as DNA: TGCAGCGTTGTCGCGGACAGCCCCTACGAGCAGTACTTC.

J is TRBJ2-2 and V is TRBV18; 7 nucleotides match TRBD1. V dropped 0 bases and J dropped 10; count of bases not matched to a gene: 11. This CDR3 contains 16 residues. Per the germline V gene, CDR1 is KGHSH and CDR2 is LQKENI. CDR3 bases: TGTGCCAGCTCACCACCGAGACAGGGAATTGTTGAGGAGCTGTTTTTT. It yields the protein CASSPPRQGIVEELFF.

The chain couples TRBV9 to TRBJ1-2; D possibly corresponds to TRBD1 (5 bases). The CDR3 contains 14 residues. Germline V CDR1 and CDR2: SGDLS, YYNGEE. V lost 3 bases and J 4 bases, leaving 13 bases between the germline ends. The CDR3 DNA is TGTGCCAGCAGCGCTCAGGGCGCGTCCTATGGCTACACCTTC. Its protein is CASSAQGASYGYTF.

The CDR3 is CASSKRDPASEQFF. CDR3 coding DNA: TGTGCCAGTAGTAAGCGGGACCCGGCAAGTGAGCAGTTCTTC. This chain joins TRBV19 and TRBJ2-1; 7 nucleotides align to TRBD2. The CDR3 contains 14 residues. The junction had 9 bases not matched to a gene; V was cut back by 4 bases and J by 9 bases. The V gene's germline CDR1 is LNHDA and CDR2 SQIVND (reference sequence).

The V and J genes are TRBV10-3 and TRBJ2-1; D remains unclear. Germline lookup yields CDR1 ENHRY and CDR2 SYGVKD. The CDR3 runs 12 residues. The V end lost 4 bases, the J end lost 5 bases, and 6 bases lay between the germline ends. CDR3 region: CAISVSDNEQFF. The DNA for the CDR3 is TGTGCCATCAGTGTAAGTGACAATGAGCAGTTCTTC.

The chain combines TRBV27 with TRBJ2-3; 9 nucleotides align to TRBD1. The CDR3 runs 15 residues. With V trimmed by 4 bases and J by 4 bases, 6 bases remained unmatched. Looked up from germline, CDR1 is MNHEY and CDR2 is SMNVEV (reference sequence). CDR3 nucleotide sequence: TGTGCCAGCAGTTACGGGACAGGGTCGGCAGATACGCAGTATTTT. Protein: CASSYGTGSADTQYF.